The 24 T cell receptor beta chains below all came from one sample that was sequenced in a study of T cells in Graves' hyperthyroidism and ophthalmopathy. RNA transcripts gave rise to amplified TCR beta CDR3 regions. The primer set for the first-round RT-PCR of the TCR CDR3 was HTBI. TCRdb re-called the multiplex PCR reads with MiXCR, one entry per CDR3 protein. The sample contains approximately 510,000 distinct CDR3 sequences, around 43% of which appear only once. Sequencing was done on a sample of peripheral blood or thyroid tissue (not recorded which). Receptors were obtained from an adult woman with Graves' disease, either hyperthyroidism or ophthalmopathy (not recorded which).

The CDR3 here is CASSSRQGTYGYTF. The CDR3 bases are TGTGCCAGCAGTTCACGACAGGGTACCTATGGCTACACCTTC. The chain carries TRBV27 and TRBJ1-2, with 7 bases identical to TRBD1. Looked up from germline, CDR1 is MNHEY and CDR2 is SMNVEV (reference sequence). The CDR3 has 14 residues. J gave up 4 bases and V 4 bases, and 6 bases lay outside the gene matches.

This clonotype was counted between two and nine times. The rearrangement joins TRBV11-2 to TRBJ2-5; weak D call: TRBD2 (5 bases). This CDR3 has 13 amino acids. With 5 bases removed from V and 5 bases from J, the gap between germline ends came to 12 bases. From germline, CDR1 is SGHAT and CDR2 FQNNGV. This CDR3 reads CASSQDSGETQYF. CDR3 DNA sequence: TGTGCCAGCAGCCAGGACTCTGGGGAGACCCAGTACTTC. The full variable domain, rest sourced from reference TRBV11-2 and TRBJ2-5, is EAGVAQSPRYKIIEKRQSVAFWCNPISGHATLYWYQQILGQGPKLLIQFQNNGVVDDSQLPKDRFSAERLKGVDSTLKIQPAKLEDSAVYLCASSQDSGETQYFGPGTRLLVL.

This chain links TRBV20-1 with TRBJ1-1; D ambiguous. Deletions cut 0 bases from V and 3 bases from J, with 11 bases between. This CDR3 has 14 residues. CDR1 is DFQATT and CDR2 is SNEGSKA in the germline V gene (reference sequence). The CDR3 DNA is TGCAGTGCTAGAGAGGGCGGGGTCGACACTGAAGCTTTCTTT. Protein product: CSAREGGVDTEAFF.

This chain connects TRBV7-6 to TRBJ1-6, with a tentative D call TRBD1 (6 bases). The CDR3 spans 13 residues. The germline V and J ends were trimmed by 5 bases and 10 bases, with 12 bases remaining between them. In germline, CDR1 is SGHVS, CDR2 FNYEAQ. The CDR3 DNA is TGTGCCAGCAGCGCAGGGGTATCCTCACCCCTCCACTTT. It is translated as CASSAGVSSPLHF. Filled out from reference TRBV7-6 and TRBJ1-6, the complete variable domain reads GAGVSQSPRYKVTKRGQDVALRCDPISGHVSLYWYRQALGQGPEFLTYFNYEAQQDKSGLPNDRFSAERPEGSISTLTIQRTEQRDSAMYRCASSAGVSSPLHFGNGTRLTVT.

Many counts were recorded for this clonotype. The J gene is TRBJ2-5, the V gene TRBV4-3, with D possibly TRBD1 on 5 matching bases. The germline CDR1 and CDR2 sequences are LGHNA and YSLEER. The CDR3 has 15 amino acids. The germline V and J ends were trimmed by 1 base and 2 bases, with 11 bases remaining between them. The CDR3 here is CASSQVPGRQETQYF. CDR3 coding DNA: TGCGCCAGCAGCCAAGTCCCAGGGCGACAAGAGACCCAGTACTTC.

For this clonotype: With a much larger clone just one base away, this may be a read error. The CDR3 DNA is TGTGCCAGCAGCTCGGGGCAGTACGAGCAGTACTTC. The encoded protein is CASSSGQYEQYF. This chain links TRBV7-9 with TRBJ2-7, with D perhaps matching TRBD1 or TRBD2 (5 bases each). This CDR3 is built from 12 residues. Between the trimmed V and J ends, which lost 4 bases and 4 bases, there was a span of 8 bases. In germline, CDR1 is SEHNR, CDR2 FQNEAQ (reference sequence). The full variable domain, completed using reference TRBV7-9 and TRBJ2-7, is DTGVSQNPRHKITKRGQNVTFRCDPISEHNRLYWYRQTLGQGPEFLTYFQNEAQLEKSRLLSDRFSAERPKGSFSTLEIQRTEQGDSAMYLCASSSGQYEQYFGPGTRLTVT.

The chain carries TRBV10-3 and TRBJ1-4; D unclear. Germline V lookup: CDR1 ENHRY, CDR2 SYGVKD. V was pared by 0 bases and J by 10 bases, with 12 bases between. The CDR3 is 14 residues long. CDR3 bases: TGTGCCATCAGTGAGTCGTCGTTCGGAGGAAAACTGTTTTTT. Its protein is CAISESSFGGKLFF.

V usage is TRBV20-1 and J usage is TRBJ1-2, with 8 nucleotides matching TRBD1. The CDR3 runs to 15 residues. From germline, CDR1 is DFQATT and CDR2 SNEGSKA (reference sequence). V gave up 3 bases and J gave up 6 bases; unmatched junction bases: 12. The CDR3 here is CSARPRGHGDDGYTF. The CDR3 DNA reads as TGCAGTGCTAGGCCCAGGGGGCACGGGGACGATGGCTACACCTTC.

This clonotype was picked up a small number of times. The CDR3 region is CATSRDRAARNGYTF. The CDR3 DNA follows: TGTGCCACCAGCAGAGATCGGGCAGCAAGAAATGGCTACACCTTC. This chain connects TRBV15 to TRBJ1-2; unclear D gene. Trimming pared 0 bases from V and 6 bases from J, leaving 14 bases between. The CDR3 sequence is 15 residues long. Germline V gene data show CDR1 as LNHNV and CDR2 as YYDKDF (reference sequence). The full variable domain, completed using reference TRBV15 and TRBJ1-2, is DAMVIQNPRYQVTQFGKPVTLSCSQTLNHNVMYWYQQKSSQAPKLLFHYYDKDFNNEADTPDNFQSRRPNTSFCFLDIRSPGLGDTAMYLCATSRDRAARNGYTFGSGTRLTVV.

This clonotype was counted between two and nine times. Given a much more abundant clone one base away, this may be a read error. The chain carries TRBV5-1 and TRBJ2-5; D assignment may be TRBD1 or TRBD2 (6 bases each). Trimming stripped 1 base from V and 9 bases from J, with 16 bases between. The CDR3 loop spans 14 amino acids. The germline V gene has CDR1 SGHRS and CDR2 YFSETQ. The CDR3 DNA reads TGCGCCAGCAGCTTGAGGGGGGCCGGGGAGGCCCAGTACTTC. It specifies CASSLRGAGEAQYF.

This sequence joins TRBV7-6 and TRBJ1-6; no firm D call. With 0 bases removed from V and 6 bases from J, the gap between germline ends came to 12 bases. Germline V gene sequence: CDR1 SGHVS, CDR2 FNYEAQ. There are 16 residues in the CDR3. CDR3 in amino acids: CASSLAELGGNSPLHF. DNA of the CDR3: TGTGCCAGCAGCTTAGCGGAGTTAGGCGGTAATTCACCCCTCCACTTT.

The chain links TRBV6-1 to TRBJ1-1; the D is unclear. Germline values: CDR1 MNHNS, CDR2 SASEGT. This CDR3 is built from 8 residues. Deletions cut 7 bases from V and 9 bases from J, with 3 bases between. For the CDR3, the DNA is TGTGCCAGCAACAAAGCTTTCTTT. As protein: CASNKAFF.

This clonotype was seen repeatedly, ten times or more. The rearrangement links TRBV5-1 to TRBJ2-5; TRBD1 matches at 9 bases. V trimming: 4 bases; J trimming: 3 bases; junction bases outside the gene matches: 4. This CDR3 spans 14 amino acids. From germline, CDR1 is SGHRS and CDR2 YFSETQ. CDR3 loop: CASSKGQGKETQYF. CDR3 nucleotide sequence: TGCGCCAGCAGCAAAGGACAGGGGAAAGAGACCCAGTACTTC.

For this clonotype: It may be a read error: a sequence one base away is much more abundant. The chain recombines TRBV7-9 with TRBJ1-1, with no clear D. The CDR3 is 15 amino acids. Trimming took off 4 bases at V and 2 bases at J, with 14 bases between the two ends. Per germline, CDR1 SEHNR and CDR2 FQNEAQ (reference sequence). The CDR3 loop is CASSSEGIPNTEAFF. CDR3 DNA sequence: TGTGCCAGCAGCTCGGAGGGTATTCCCAACACTGAAGCTTTCTTT.

The CDR3 nucleotides read TGTGCCAGCAGTTACAGGCAGGGTGGCTCTGGGGCCAACGTCCTGACTTTC. Protein sequence: CASSYRQGGSGANVLTF. V usage is TRBV6-5 and J usage is TRBJ2-6, with D perhaps TRBD1 (5 bases). V was trimmed by 2 bases and J by 0 bases, leaving 11 bases between them. The CDR3 covers 17 residues. Germline CDR1 is MNHEY and CDR2 is SVGAGI.

This clonotype has ten or more counts. V usage is TRBV20-1 and J usage is TRBJ2-7; 12 bases map to TRBD2. The trim removed 5 bases at V and 7 bases at J, leaving 9 bases unmatched. The CDR3 consists of 14 residues. Germline V gene sequence: CDR1 DFQATT, CDR2 SNEGSKA (reference sequence). The CDR3 spells CSARTSGTPFEQYF. The DNA for the CDR3 is TGCAGTGCTCGGACTAGCGGGACCCCCTTTGAGCAGTACTTC.

This clonotype was found many times. The chain uses TRBV19 and TRBJ1-5; D unclear. Deletions cut 2 bases from V and 4 bases from J, with 6 bases between. The CDR3 has 13 amino acids. Germline CDR1 LNHDA, CDR2 SQIVND (reference sequence). This chain's CDR3 is CASSIQANQPQHF. The CDR3 DNA reads TGTGCCAGTAGTATACAGGCTAATCAGCCCCAGCATTTT. The full variable domain, completed using reference TRBV19 and TRBJ1-5, is DGGITQSPKYLFRKEGQNVTLSCEQNLNHDAMYWYRQDPGQGLRLIYYSQIVNDFQKGDIAEGYSVSREKKESFPLTVTSAQKNPTAFYLCASSIQANQPQHFGDGTRLSIL.

This rearrangement joins TRBV15 to TRBJ1-4; D may be TRBD1 (5 bases). The CDR3 contains 16 residues. The V gene lost 0 bases and the J gene lost 6 bases, with 14 bases spanning the gap. Germline V gene data show CDR1 as LNHNV and CDR2 as YYDKDF (reference sequence). The CDR3 reads CATSRDKGRGDEKLFF. CDR3 sequence (DNA): TGTGCCACCAGCAGAGATAAGGGACGGGGGGATGAAAAACTGTTTTTT. Full variable domain (rest looked up from reference TRBV15 and TRBJ1-4): DAMVIQNPRYQVTQFGKPVTLSCSQTLNHNVMYWYQQKSSQAPKLLFHYYDKDFNNEADTPDNFQSRRPNTSFCFLDIRSPGLGDTAMYLCATSRDKGRGDEKLFFGSGTQLSVL.

This clonotype has ten or more counts. The chain recombines TRBV6-2 or TRBV6-3 with TRBJ1-6; D is ambiguous. Germline assignment: CDR1 MNHEY and CDR2 SVGEGT. This CDR3 region has 15 residues. Trimming left V 2 bases short and J 9 bases short, with 14 bases between. This CDR3 is CASSYGGNNGSPLHF. The CDR3 DNA follows: TGTGCCAGCAGTTACGGCGGGAATAACGGTTCACCCCTCCACTTT.

The rearrangement uses TRBV6-1 and TRBJ1-5; unclear D gene. V was shortened by 8 bases and J by 0 bases, with 17 bases between the two germline ends. The CDR3 spans 16 residues. The germline gives CDR1 MNHNS, CDR2 SASEGT. CDR3 amino acids: CASHSQGPYSNQPQHF. CDR3 DNA sequence: TGTGCCAGCCATTCGCAAGGCCCGTATAGCAATCAGCCCCAGCATTTT.

This clonotype was observed a handful of times. This chain uses TRBV7-3 with TRBJ1-2, with D tentatively TRBD1 (6 bases). The CDR3 contains 12 residues. The V and J ends lost 5 bases and 7 bases respectively, with 11 bases between them. Germline V gives CDR1 SGHTA, CDR2 FQGTGA. CDR3 protein: CASSPGAGGYTF. CDR3 coding DNA: TGTGCCAGCAGCCCAGGGGCTGGTGGCTACACCTTC.

This clonotype was seen many times. The rearrangement uses TRBV6-5 and TRBJ1-1; D is undetermined. CDR3 length: 14 amino acids. Germline V gives CDR1 MNHEY, CDR2 SVGAGI. Trimming removed 7 bases at V and 0 bases at J, with 12 bases between. DNA of the CDR3: TGTGCCAGCACACCCGGACGGTTGAACACTGAAGCTTTCTTT. This gives the protein CASTPGRLNTEAFF.

This chain connects TRBV10-3 to TRBJ1-1; 12 bases map to TRBD1. This CDR3 is built from 17 residues. Germline assignment: CDR1 ENHRY and CDR2 SYGVKD. V gave up 2 bases and J gave up 6 bases; unmatched junction bases: 10. CDR3 nucleotide sequence: TGTGCCATCAGTGAGAAACCGGGACAGGGGGCCTGGGCTGAAGCTTTCTTT. This codes for CAISEKPGQGAWAEAFF.

V gene TRBV25-1 combines with J gene TRBJ2-2; a possible D gene is TRBD1 (5 bases). Germline V lookup: CDR1 MGHDK, CDR2 SYGVNS. V lost 7 bases, J lost 1 base, and 10 bases lay in between. There are 14 residues in the CDR3. CDR3 residues: CASKGDLNTGELFF. In DNA form, the CDR3 reads TGTGCCAGCAAAGGGGATTTGAACACCGGGGAGCTGTTTTTT.